Below, 27 T cell receptor beta chains from the same sample are listed, as sequenced in a study of glioma-infiltrating T cells (dated by TCRdb to the mid-2010s). The sequencer listed for this sample is Illumina MiSeq. The iRepertoire nested amplicon-rescue multiplex PCR (arm-PCR) platform was used to amplify TCR alpha and beta CDR3 regions from RNA. Using fastp trimming at Q25 and MiXCR clonotype assembly, TCRdb reanalyzed the public sequencing data and kept in-frame beta chains. All rows with the same CDR3 protein become a single entry with the most common DNA and genes. The sample records tens of thousands of distinct CDR3 sequences, about a quarter of which are singletons. The ten largest make up around 7% of the sample. The sample taken for sequencing was glioma tissue, nonneoplastic brain tissue, or PBMCs (not recorded which). The receptors originated from a human donor with low-grade glioma or glioblastoma, undergoing nonglioma brain surgery, or in good health (not recorded which).

In the case of this clonotype: An end of the junction does not agree with germline; a read error may underlie this. The chain couples TRBV12-3 or TRBV12-4 to TRBJ2-1; 11 nucleotides match TRBD2. There are 15 residues in the CDR3. The CDR3 region has the DNA TGTGCCCGCAGAGCTACTAGCGGGGGATACAATGAGCAGTTCTTC. It is translated as CARRATSGGYNEQFF.

This clonotype was recorded at least ten times. CDR3 nucleotides: TGTGCCAGCAGTTCTCTTAGCGGGAGTTCGGGGGCCTACAATGAGCAGTTCTTC. Translation: CASSSLSGSSGAYNEQFF. The chain employs TRBV6-6 and TRBJ2-1, with 9 bases that match TRBD2. The length of the CDR3 is 18 residues. Germline CDR1 is MNHNY and CDR2 is SVGAGI (reference sequence). V trimming: 4 bases; J trimming: 2 bases; junction bases outside the gene matches: 12.

This clonotype was detected ten times or more. The rearrangement joins TRBV5-4 to TRBJ1-2; D is perhaps TRBD1 (6 bases). This CDR3 spans 12 amino acids. With 5 bases removed from V and 8 bases from J, the gap between germline ends came to 13 bases. The germline CDR1 and CDR2 sequences are SGHNT and YYREEE (reference sequence). The CDR3 loop is CASSLQGEGYTF. CDR3 in DNA: TGTGCCAGCAGTCTACAGGGAGAAGGCTACACCTTC.

Turning to this clonotype: The germline gene is not matched at one end of the junction; a read error may be the cause. The CDR3 nucleotides read TGCGCCAGCAGCGATACAGGGTTATACGAGCGGTACTTC. Its translation: CASSDTGLYERYF. This chain links TRBV5-1 with TRBJ2-7; tentative D call: TRBD1 (6 bases). The germline V gene encodes CDR1 SGHRS and CDR2 YFSETQ. The CDR3 totals 13 residues.

This clonotype has a count of ten or more. The chain links TRBV2 to TRBJ1-2, with D uncertain. Germline values: CDR1 SNHLY, CDR2 FYNNEI. Trimming took 4 bases from V and 5 from J, leaving 8 bases between them. This CDR3 has 12 amino acids. DNA of the CDR3: TGTGCCAGCAGTGGAAACGGTTATGGCTACACCTTC. Protein: CASSGNGYGYTF. The full variable domain, its missing parts supplied by reference TRBV2 and TRBJ1-2, is EPEVTQTPSHQVTQMGQEVILRCVPISNHLYFYWYRQILGQKVEFLVSFYNNEISEKSEIFDDQFSVERPDGSNFTLKIRSTKLEDSAMYFCASSGNGYGYTFGSGTRLTVV.

This clonotype was counted ten times or more. The chain is built from TRBV6-1 and TRBJ1-5, with unresolved D. The germline V gene encodes CDR1 MNHNS and CDR2 SASEGT. V lost 4 bases to trimming and J lost 3 bases, with 10 bases between them. The CDR3 is 14 residues long. For the CDR3, the DNA is TGTGCCAGCAGTGCGCCAGGCTCCAATCAGCCCCAGCATTTT. Amino acid sequence: CASSAPGSNQPQHF.

This chain joins TRBV5-4 and TRBJ1-5; 8 nucleotides align to TRBD1. Germline V gives CDR1 SGHNT, CDR2 YYREEE (reference sequence). CDR3 length: 15 amino acids. Trimming removed 0 bases from V and 5 bases from J; junction bases left unmatched: 4. The CDR3 reads CASSLGGQEDQPQHF. The CDR3 bases are TGTGCCAGCAGCTTGGGGGGACAGGAGGATCAGCCCCAGCATTTT.

The V and J genes are TRBV11-2 and TRBJ2-7; D remains ambiguous. This CDR3 has 13 amino acids. Trimming left V 5 bases short and J 3 bases short, with 11 bases between. Germline V lookup: CDR1 SGHAT, CDR2 FQNNGV. CDR3 coding DNA: TGTGCCAGCAGCCTAGGGCCTCACTACGAGCAGTACTTC. Its translation is CASSLGPHYEQYF. Variable domain in full (rest from reference TRBV11-2 and TRBJ2-7): EAGVAQSPRYKIIEKRQSVAFWCNPISGHATLYWYQQILGQGPKLLIQFQNNGVVDDSQLPKDRFSAERLKGVDSTLKIQPAKLEDSAVYLCASSLGPHYEQYFGPGTRLTVT.

This clonotype came up many times. This sequence joins TRBV11-1 and TRBJ2-7, with 10 bases that match TRBD1. Germline loops: CDR1 SGHAT, CDR2 FQDESV (reference sequence). With V trimmed by 5 bases and J by 7 bases, 11 bases remained unmatched. The CDR3 spans 15 residues. CDR3 residues: CASSPPGTGEREQYF. In DNA, the CDR3 is TGTGCCAGCAGCCCCCCCGGGACAGGGGAACGGGAGCAGTACTTC. Full variable domain (missing parts from reference TRBV11-1 and TRBJ2-7): EAEVAQSPRYKITEKSQAVAFWCDPISGHATLYWYRQILGQGPELLVQFQDESVVDDSQLPKDRFSAERLKGVDSTLKIQPAELGDSAMYLCASSPPGTGEREQYFGPGTRLTVT.

By share, this clonotype ranks as medium-sized. The chain combines TRBV27 with TRBJ1-6; 7 nucleotides line up with TRBD1. After removal of 5 bases from V and 8 bases from J, the junction contained 6 bases not matched to a gene. CDR1 MNHEY and CDR2 SMNVEV come from the germline V gene (reference sequence). The CDR3 runs 14 residues. The CDR3 protein is CASSDRDWDSPLHF. The CDR3 bases are TGTGCCAGCAGTGACAGGGACTGGGATTCACCCCTCCACTTT.

This clonotype was counted at least ten times. V and J are TRBV20-1 and TRBJ1-2; 9 nucleotides line up with TRBD1. The germline V gene has CDR1 DFQATT and CDR2 SNEGSKA (reference sequence). The CDR3 spans 13 residues. After removal of 3 bases from V and 4 bases from J, the junction contained 3 bases not matched to a gene. CDR3 sequence reads: CSARDRGRYGYTF. CDR3 DNA sequence: TGCAGTGCTAGGGACAGGGGCCGCTATGGCTACACCTTC.

This clonotype was counted many times. The V call is TRBV7-6, the J call TRBJ2-5; D not certain. This CDR3 is 15 amino acids long. The germline V gene has CDR1 SGHVS and CDR2 FNYEAQ. V lost 2 bases and J lost 4, with 14 bases in between. CDR3 sequence (DNA): TGTGCCAGCAGCTTACGGTCAACTACCAGAGAGACCCAGTACTTC. Residues: CASSLRSTTRETQYF. The full variable domain, with the rest looked up from reference TRBV7-6 and TRBJ2-5, is GAGVSQSPRYKVTKRGQDVALRCDPISGHVSLYWYRQALGQGPEFLTYFNYEAQQDKSGLPNDRFSAERPEGSISTLTIQRTEQRDSAMYRCASSLRSTTRETQYFGPGTRLLVL.

Comments on this clonotype: This likely comes from a read error, as the CDR3 has no conserved phenylalanine or tryptophan at its end. The genes are TRBV5-4 and TRBJ1-6; a weak D match, TRBD1 (5 bases). This CDR3 contains 15 residues. The germline gives CDR1 SGHNT, CDR2 YYREEE (reference sequence). V was pared by 2 bases and J by 5 bases, with 11 bases between. The CDR3 DNA reads as TGTGCCAGCAGCTTAGTCGGGACCAATAATTCACCCCTCCACTAT. Residues: CASSLVGTNNSPLHY.

V is TRBV19 and J is TRBJ2-5; either TRBD1 or TRBD2 may fit D (5 bases each). Deletions cut 4 bases from V and 2 bases from J, with 8 bases between. Germline CDR1 and CDR2: LNHDA and SQIVND (reference sequence). The CDR3 totals 13 residues. CDR3 protein: CASSRGDQETQYF. The DNA for the CDR3 is TGTGCCAGTAGTAGAGGGGATCAAGAGACCCAGTACTTC.

This clonotype was counted a few times. The chain is built from TRBV7-9 and TRBJ1-1; the match to TRBD1 covers 7 bases. The CDR3 sequence is 14 residues long. J lost 0 bases, V lost 6 bases, and 4 bases had no gene match. In germline, CDR1 is SEHNR, CDR2 FQNEAQ (reference sequence). CDR3 coding DNA: TGTGCCAGCAGACACGACAGGGTGAACACTGAAGCTTTCTTT. Its protein product is CASRHDRVNTEAFF.

There are many counts of this clonotype. Here the CDR3 reads CSATRTSGRSTDTQYF. Here the CDR3 DNA reads TGCAGTGCTACACGGACTAGCGGGAGGAGCACAGATACGCAGTATTTT. The chain joins TRBV20-1 to TRBJ2-3; 14 nucleotides line up with TRBD2. This CDR3 region has 16 residues. Trimming at V came to 4 bases and at J to 0 bases, leaving 3 bases not matched to a gene. Germline V gene data show CDR1 as DFQATT and CDR2 as SNEGSKA (reference sequence).

As concerns this clonotype: Given a much more abundant clone one base away, this may be a read error. The chain couples TRBV4-1 to TRBJ2-7; 7 bases are a match to TRBD2. The CDR3 is 15 amino acids. CDR1 MGHRA and CDR2 YSYEKL come from the germline V gene. The CDR3 DNA follows: TGCGCCAGCAGCCAACGAAACCTCAGGGACTACGATCAGTACTTC. Its translation is CASSQRNLRDYDQYF.

This clonotype was picked up a small number of times. The chain combines TRBV14 with TRBJ2-1; TRBD2 is a possible D gene (5 bases). Per the germline V gene, CDR1 is SGHDN and CDR2 is FVKESK. The CDR3 contains 18 residues. V gave up 0 bases and J gave up 3 bases, with 18 bases separating them. CDR3 sequence reads: CASSQEDYPGKYYNEQFF. For the CDR3, the DNA is TGTGCCAGCAGCCAAGAAGACTACCCTGGGAAGTACTACAATGAGCAGTTCTTC.

As to this clonotype: This may come from a read error, since a much larger clone is one base off. This sequence joins TRBV4-1 and TRBJ1-5, with D perhaps TRBD1 (5 bases). The V gene's germline CDR1 is MGHRA and CDR2 YSYEKL. Between the trimmed V and J ends, which lost 6 bases and 5 bases, there was a span of 14 bases. This CDR3 has 14 amino acids. DNA of the CDR3: TGCGCCAGCAGACGGGAGGACACCGATCAGCCCCAGCATTTT. It encodes CASRREDTDQPQHF.

Points on this clonotype: The junction differs from germline at one of its ends, possibly a read error. The rearrangement uses TRBV19 and TRBJ2-5; tentatively, D is TRBD1 (5 bases). This CDR3 comprises 14 residues. The germline V gene has CDR1 LNHDA and CDR2 SQIVND (reference sequence). The CDR3 coding sequence is TGTGCCGGTAGCACAGGTTCGAGGCAAGAGACCCAGTACTTC. This codes for CAGSTGSRQETQYF.

This clonotype has just a few counts. V and J are TRBV7-9 and TRBJ2-7; TRBD2 matches at 7 bases. Per germline, CDR1 SEHNR and CDR2 FQNEAQ (reference sequence). V shed 6 bases and J 1 base; nucleotides not matched to a gene: 15. This CDR3 contains 17 residues. The CDR3 here is CASRVATRSGNSYEQYF. For the CDR3, the DNA is TGTGCCAGCAGGGTGGCGACTAGAAGCGGGAATTCCTACGAGCAGTACTTC. The entire variable domain, with the rest obtained from reference TRBV7-9 and TRBJ2-7, is as follows: DTGVSQNPRHKITKRGQNVTFRCDPISEHNRLYWYRQTLGQGPEFLTYFQNEAQLEKSRLLSDRFSAERPKGSFSTLEIQRTEQGDSAMYLCASRVATRSGNSYEQYFGPGTRLTVT.

This clonotype was recorded once. The rearrangement links TRBV4-1 to TRBJ1-2, with 8 bases lining up with TRBD1. CDR3 length: 14 amino acids. V shed 0 bases, J shed 8 bases, and the junction held 5 bases outside the gene matches. Looked up from germline, CDR1 is MGHRA and CDR2 is YSYEKL. CDR3 amino acids: CASSQDWTGYGYTF. The DNA for the CDR3 is TGCGCCAGCAGCCAAGATTGGACAGGGTACGGCTACACCTTC.

The rearrangement joins TRBV9 to TRBJ2-7, with D hard to call. CDR3 length: 13 amino acids. Germline V CDR1 and CDR2: SGDLS, YYNGEE. Trimming cost V 0 bases and J 2 bases, with 6 bases left between them. This chain's CDR3 is CASSVDEPYEQYF. The DNA of the CDR3 is TGTGCCAGCAGCGTAGATGAGCCCTACGAGCAGTACTTC.

Turning to this clonotype: A read error may produce the germline difference seen at one junction end. J is TRBJ1-6 and V is TRBV6-2 or TRBV6-3; tentatively, D is TRBD1 (5 bases). The CDR3 is 13 amino acids. CDR1 and CDR2 from the germline V gene are MNHEY and SVGEGT. This chain's CDR3 is CASSYNRDSPLNF. CDR3 sequence (DNA): TGTGCCAGCAGTTATAATCGGGACTCACCCCTAAACTTT.

This clonotype was seen a handful of times. The chain carries TRBV19 and TRBJ2-5; D is possibly TRBD2 (6 bases). CDR3 length equals 13 residues. Germline loops: CDR1 LNHDA, CDR2 SQIVND (reference sequence). V was cut by 5 bases and J by 7 bases, with 14 bases left in between. The CDR3 sequence is CASSATTGGTQYF. The DNA for the CDR3 is TGTGCCAGTAGTGCAACAACCGGGGGGACCCAGTACTTC. Variable domain in full (rest from reference TRBV19 and TRBJ2-5): DGGITQSPKYLFRKEGQNVTLSCEQNLNHDAMYWYRQDPGQGLRLIYYSQIVNDFQKGDIAEGYSVSREKKESFPLTVTSAQKNPTAFYLCASSATTGGTQYFGPGTRLLVL.

A note on this clonotype: Lacking the conserved final phenylalanine or tryptophan, this CDR3 likely reflects a read error. The limits of the CDR3 on the DNA are not certain, so only TCRdb's listed CDR3 is given. This sequence joins TRBV11-2 and TRBJ1-5; TRBD1 is the table's D call and was not checked against the DNA. Per the germline V gene, CDR1 is SGHAT and CDR2 is FQNNGV. The CDR3 extends over 11 residues, inclusive of both ends. CDR3 region: CASTIDRGSSG.

This clonotype was recorded many times. The chain couples TRBV20-1 to TRBJ2-5; either TRBD1 or TRBD2 may supply D (5 bases each). The germline V gene encodes CDR1 DFQATT and CDR2 SNEGSKA (reference sequence). The CDR3 length is 12 residues. Trimming stripped 7 bases from V and 5 bases from J, with 14 bases between. The CDR3 DNA sequence: TGCAGTGGACAGCGAGGGATGGAGACCCAGTACTTC. It is translated as CSGQRGMETQYF.